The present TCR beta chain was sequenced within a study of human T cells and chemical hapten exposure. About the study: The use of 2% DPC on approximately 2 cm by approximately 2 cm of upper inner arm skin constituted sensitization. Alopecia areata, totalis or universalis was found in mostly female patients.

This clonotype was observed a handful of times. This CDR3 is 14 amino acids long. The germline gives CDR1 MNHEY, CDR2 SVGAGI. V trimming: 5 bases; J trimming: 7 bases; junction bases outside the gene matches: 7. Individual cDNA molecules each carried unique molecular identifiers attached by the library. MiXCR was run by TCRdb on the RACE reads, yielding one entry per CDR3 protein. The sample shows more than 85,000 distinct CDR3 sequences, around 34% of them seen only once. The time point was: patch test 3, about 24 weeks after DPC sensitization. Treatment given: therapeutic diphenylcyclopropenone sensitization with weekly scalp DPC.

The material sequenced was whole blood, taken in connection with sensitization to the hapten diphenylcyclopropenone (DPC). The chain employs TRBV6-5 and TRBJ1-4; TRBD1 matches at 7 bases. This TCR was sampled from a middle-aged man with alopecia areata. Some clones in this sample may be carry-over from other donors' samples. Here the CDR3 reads CASSARGRGEKLFF. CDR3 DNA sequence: TGTGCCAGCAGTGCCAGGGGGAGGGGTGAAAAACTGTTTTTT.